The rows below give T cell receptor beta chains drawn from one sample of a study of radiotherapy plus CTLA-4 blockade in lung cancer. Sequencing was performed with immunoSEQ multiplex PCR; in TCRdb, only in-frame clones are kept and a portion is missing. The sample yields roughly 100,000 clones, over 65% seen once. The material sequenced was peripheral blood, taken from a patient treated with radiotherapy plus ipilimumab. Receptor source: a human donor with non-small cell lung cancer that progressed on radiotherapy plus ipilimumab. Some clones in this sample may be carry-over from other donors' samples. The CDR3 runs from the conserved cysteine through the conserved F or W. The D gene is left open where the match is weak. Not every row has a clone size; where given, it reads once, few, many or a size class.

D gene | J gene | V gene | clone size | CDR3 DNA | CDR3 protein
. | TRBJ1-2 | TRBV7-9 | . | TGTGCCAGCACCGCCATGGGGGCTAGCTATGGCTACACCTTC | CASTAMGASYGYTF
. | TRBJ2-1 | TRBV4-3 | . | TGCGCCAGCAGCCCCCAATACCGGGGTACGGAAAGGTCCTACAATGAGCAGTTCTTC | CASSPQYRGTERSYNEQFF
TRBD2 | TRBJ2-3 | TRBV7-2 | . | TGTGCCAGCAGCATGGGACTAGCGGGGTATACGCAGTATTTT | CASSMGLAGYTQYF
. | TRBJ1-1 | TRBV5-6 | . | TGTGCCAGCAGCTTGCAGACGGTTGAAGCTTTCTTT | CASSLQTVEAFF
TRBD1 | TRBJ2-2 | TRBV27 | . | TGTGCCAGCAGTTCCCCGGACAGGGCAAACACCGGGGAGCTGTTTTTT | CASSSPDRANTGELFF
. | TRBJ2-7 | TRBV6-5 | . | TGTGCCAGCAGAGCAGGAGACTACGAGCAGTACTTC | CASRAGDYEQYF
TRBD1 | TRBJ1-2 | TRBV18 | once | TGTGCCAGCTCACCAGGGACAGGGAATGGCTACACCTTC | CASSPGTGNGYTF
. | TRBJ2-7 | TRBV18 | . | TGTGCCAGCTCACCATCCGGGGGTTTCTACGAGCAGTACTTC | CASSPSGGFYEQYF
TRBD1 | TRBJ1-5 | TRBV12-5 | few | TGTGCTAGTGCCCGGGACAGGGGTCAGCCCCAGCATTTT | CASARDRGQPQHF
TRBD2 | TRBJ2-5 | TRBV27 | . | TGTGCCAGCAGTTTCCGCCCCCCGGGGCGGGGGGCTCAGGGGACCCAGTACTTC | CASSFRPPGRGAQGTQYF
. | TRBJ2-3 | TRBV9 | . | TGTGCCGGCAGCGCAAGCACAGATACGCAGTATTTT | CAGSASTDTQYF
. | TRBJ1-1 | TRBV5-1 | . | TGCGCCAGCAGCTCCGCCGACCGGATTAACACTGAAGCTTTCTTT | CASSSADRINTEAFF
. | TRBJ1-1 | TRBV6-5 | once | TGTGCCAGCAGATGGCCGGGGAGCTCGAACACTGAAGCTTTCTTT | CASRWPGSSNTEAFF
TRBD1 | TRBJ1-4 | TRBV28 | few | TGTGCCAGCACCAGCGGGACAGGGGTAGCAAAACTGTTTTTT | CASTSGTGVAKLFF
. | TRBJ1-5 | TRBV4-1 | . | TGCGCCAGCAGCCAATTAACAGCCAATCAGCCCCAGCATTTT | CASSQLTANQPQHF
TRBD2 | TRBJ2-5 | TRBV7-9 | . | TGTGCCAGCAGCTCTCAGACTAGCGGGGGGGCCCGGGAGACCCAGTACTTC | CASSSQTSGGARETQYF
. | TRBJ1-4 | TRBV4-2 | . | TGTGCCAGCACCTCGACACGGAATAGGGCTAATGAAAAACTGTTTTTT | CASTSTRNRANEKLFF
TRBD1 | TRBJ1-2 | TRBV7-9 | . | TGTGCCAGCAGCCTAACAGGGGGAAATCACTATGGCTACACCTTC | CASSLTGGNHYGYTF
. | TRBJ1-4 | TRBV7-6 | . | TGTGCCAGCAGCTTAATGGGTGTCGGTGAAAAACTGTTTTTT | CASSLMGVGEKLFF
TRBD2 | TRBJ2-1 | TRBV5-1 | . | TGCGCCAGCAGTTATCTAGCGGGGACGGGCAATGAGCAGTTCTTC | CASSYLAGTGNEQFF
. | TRBJ1-4 | TRBV7-2 | . | TGTGCCAGCAGCTCTAGCCCTAATGGAGGTGGTGAAAAACTGTTTTTT | CASSSSPNGGGEKLFF
TRBD1 | TRBJ1-4 | TRBV7-9 | . | TGTGCCAGCAGCCCTGGGACAGGGGCTGGTGAAAAACTGTTTTTT | CASSPGTGAGEKLFF
. | TRBJ2-3 | TRBV29-1 | . | TGCAGCGTTCAGGGGGCGGGGGCAACCTTCACAGATACGCAGTATTTT | CSVQGAGATFTDTQYF
TRBD2 | TRBJ2-5 | TRBV5-1 | . | TGCGCCAGCAGCTTGAATAGCGGGGGGACTCAAGAGACCCAGTACTTC | CASSLNSGGTQETQYF
. | TRBJ2-3 | TRBV5-1 | . | TGCGCCAGCAGCTTGGCACCATACACAGATACGCAGTATTTT | CASSLAPYTDTQYF
. | TRBJ1-1 | TRBV21-1 | . | TGTGCCAGCAGCAAAGTCGCGGGTAGAGGGGCCATGAACACTGAAGCTTTCTTT | CASSKVAGRGAMNTEAFF
. | TRBJ1-2 | TRBV6-5 | . | TGTGCCAGCAACGGGGGGCTTGGCTACACCTTC | CASNGGLGYTF
. | TRBJ2-1 | TRBV13 | few | TGTGCCAGCAGCAGCCCCGGGGGGCAGGGGAACAATGAGCAGTTCTTC | CASSSPGGQGNNEQFF
TRBD1 | TRBJ1-2 | TRBV2 | . | TGTGCCAGCAACTTAATGACAGGGTATGGCTACACCTTC | CASNLMTGYGYTF
. | TRBJ1-4 | TRBV19 | . | TGTGCCAGTAGTATCTGGGGTGAAAAACTGTTTTTT | CASSIWGEKLFF
. | TRBJ2-5 | TRBV18 | . | TGTGCCAGCTCACCGATAGAGGGGGTGGAGACCCAGTACTTC | CASSPIEGVETQYF
TRBD1 | TRBJ1-1 | TRBV7-2 | . | TGTGCCAGCAGAAACAGGGGGCGAACTGAAGCTTTCTTT | CASRNRGRTEAFF
TRBD2 | TRBJ2-1 | TRBV5-4 | . | TGTGCCAGCAGCTTGGGAGGACTAGCGGGGGGCAGATTCAATGAGCAGTTCTTC | CASSLGGLAGGRFNEQFF
. | TRBJ2-7 | TRBV11-3 | once | TGTGCCAGCAGCCCACGAGGGGGTACCTACGAGCAGTACTTC | CASSPRGGTYEQYF
TRBD1 | TRBJ1-5 | TRBV10-3 | . | TGTGCCATCAGTGAAATGGACAGGGATAATCAGCCCCAGCATTTT | CAISEMDRDNQPQHF
. | TRBJ2-2 | TRBV2 | . | TGTGCCAGCAGGGAGGGAAGGTACACCGGGGAGCTGTTTTTT | CASREGRYTGELFF
TRBD1 | TRBJ2-1 | TRBV18 | . | TGTGCCAGCTCACCCGACAGGGGGCTGGGATACAATGAGCAGTTCTTC | CASSPDRGLGYNEQFF
. | TRBJ1-5 | TRBV19 | . | TGTGCCAGTAGTCCCCAAAGGGGGGGTAGCAATCAGCCCCAGCATTTT | CASSPQRGGSNQPQHF
. | TRBJ2-1 | TRBV5-1 | . | TGCGCCAGCAGCGGGTTCAATGAGCAGTTCTTC | CASSGFNEQFF
. | TRBJ1-3 | TRBV5-1 | . | TGCGCCAGCAGTATTCAGGGCGTTACTGGAAACACCATATATTTT | CASSIQGVTGNTIYF
. | TRBJ2-1 | TRBV2 | . | TGTGCCAGCGGCCCCCCCCAGGAATATGAGCAGTTCTTC | CASGPPQEYEQFF
. | TRBJ1-2 | TRBV2 | . | TGTGCCAGCAGGGAGAGGACTGTTAACTATGGCTACACCTTC | CASRERTVNYGYTF
. | TRBJ2-7 | TRBV7-2 | once | TGTGCCAGCAGCCCCTGGGCTGGGGTAGGTCACGAGCAGTACTTC | CASSPWAGVGHEQYF
. | TRBJ1-5 | TRBV5-1 | once | TGCGCCAGCAGACCAACAGATAATCAGCCCCAGCATTTT | CASRPTDNQPQHF
TRBD2 | TRBJ2-1 | TRBV5-4 | . | TGTGCCAGCAGGTCGGGACTAGCGGGGGGGCCGTCCTACAATGAGCAGTTCTTC | CASRSGLAGGPSYNEQFF
. | TRBJ1-6 | TRBV2 | . | TGTGCCAGCAGTGAAGCGTCCGGGGGCAATTCACCCCTCCACTTT | CASSEASGGNSPLHF
. | TRBJ2-7 | TRBV2 | . | TGTGCCAGCAGTGAATTGTGGGGTTGGGGGCAGGGGGGCTACGAGCAGTACTTC | CASSELWGWGQGGYEQYF
. | TRBJ2-3 | TRBV5-1 | few | TGCGCCAGCAGCTTGGCCGGACGCACTAGCACAGATACGCAGTATTTT | CASSLAGRTSTDTQYF
. | TRBJ1-2 | TRBV4-2 | . | TGTGCCAGCAGCCAAGATCTGAGGGGCGGCAAGGGCTATGGCTACACCTTC | CASSQDLRGGKGYGYTF
. | TRBJ1-1 | TRBV30 | . | TGTGCCTGGAGTGTTCAAGGGAACACTGAAGCTTTCTTT | CAWSVQGNTEAFF
. | TRBJ2-2 | TRBV7-2 | . | TGTGCCAGCAGCTTAGTCTTCGGAGTTAACACCGGGGAGCTGTTTTTT | CASSLVFGVNTGELFF
. | TRBJ2-5 | TRBV14 | . | TGTGCCAGCAGCCCAATGGGGGTCGCAGGGACCCAGTACTTC | CASSPMGVAGTQYF
. | TRBJ1-1 | TRBV7-2 | . | TGTGCCAGCAGCTTAGTTCAGTTAAGGAACACTGAAGCTTTCTTT | CASSLVQLRNTEAFF
. | TRBJ1-3 | TRBV19 | . | TGTGCCAGTAGTATTCGACAGGACCGCTCTGGAAACACCATATATTTT | CASSIRQDRSGNTIYF
. | TRBJ2-3 | TRBV4-2 | . | TGTGCCAGCAGCCCCCAGGCCCTATCTAGCACAGATACGCAGTATTTT | CASSPQALSSTDTQYF
TRBD1 | TRBJ2-7 | TRBV6-6 | . | TGTGCCAGCAGTTACGGGACAGACCCCTACGAGCAGTACTTC | CASSYGTDPYEQYF
. | TRBJ1-1 | TRBV5-1 | once | TGCGCCAGCAGCTTTAAGGGGGAATATATCGAAGCTTTCTTT | CASSFKGEYIEAFF
. | TRBJ2-5 | TRBV5-4 | . | TGTGCCAGCAGCTCGGCGAGGGGTGCCCCAGAGACCCAGTACTTC | CASSSARGAPETQYF
TRBD2 | TRBJ2-5 | TRBV19 | . | TGTGCCAGTAGTATAGATGATAGCGGGAGCCCGTACCAAGAGACCCAGTACTTC | CASSIDDSGSPYQETQYF